One T cell receptor (beta chain) is described in this entry. The clone's antigen remains unknown. No quality values exist for individual bases; no much larger clone is one base distant. This sample stems from a study of cytomegalovirus exposure and HLA in healthy donors (TCRdb year 2017). Notes on the research overall: In an earlier analysis of several hundred of the donors, 276 Gb of sequence data and 90 million to 120 million unique TCR beta sequences from about 190 million T cells were reported. An early release that covered about 600 HLA-typed donors contained approximately 300 gigabases of sequencing data and around 85 million unique TCR sequences. Of the roughly 400 genotyped donors, 81% fell in the genetic ancestry cluster associated with self-reported Caucasian donors. The aim of the study was to test whether cataloging public T cell receptors could identify signatures of past pathogen exposure. The study used immunosequencing to profile the T cell repertoires of 666 subjects and linked those repertoires to cytomegalovirus serostatus. Along with the approximately 620-subject first cohort, a separate validation cohort of 120 different subjects was used. To predict cytomegalovirus infection status, the study brought together high-throughput TCR immunosequencing, statistical association of individual TCRs with disease status, and machine learning. In a later analysis, previously published TCR beta repertoires from about 670 donors were re-analyzed and high-resolution HLA genotyping was added so that TCR occurrence patterns could be studied. Rather than using new phenotypic data, the later analysis identified candidate immune exposures from TCR beta sequences and from how often those sequences occurred across donors. In an earlier analysis of a few hundred of the donors, high-throughput TCR beta sequencing was used to judge whether each TCR beta V gene segment behaved as functional or pseudogenic. Donor age, sex, ethnicity and CMV serostatus were collected together with the repertoire data. A later genetic analysis used genome-wide SNP genotypes for about 65% of the 666 donors, treating that subset as a discovery cohort. Every repertoire in the discovery cohort had been generated on one and the same sequencing platform. HLA typing covered class I and class II loci at four-digit resolution. The number of typed donors differed by locus: about 620-630 for A, B, C, DRB1 and DQB1; approximately 520 for DQA1; over 600 for DPA1; and roughly 470 for DPB1. About 5 DR-DQ haplotypes were handled as single units for association and clustering, since linkage in the cohort was strong. Among some 410 genotyped donors of the cohort, an average of approximately 240,000 unique TCR beta nucleotide sequences was sequenced per donor, of which about 19% were non-productive.

The cohort consisted of hundreds of healthy bone marrow donors. All cohort members were sampled while nominally healthy, although unrecorded immune exposures were likely present. The donor was CMV seronegative and belonged to the group of 320 or so seronegative cohort members. A peripheral blood sample was provided by each donor, and peripheral blood mononuclear cells were used for TCR beta sequencing. The Qiagen DNeasy Blood Extraction Kit was used to extract genomic DNA from the blood cell samples. Overall study results and their limits: Assigning TCR associations to individual alleles was difficult when HLA alleles, especially DR and DQ, strongly co-occurred. Most TCR sequences were seen in very few donors, while some public TCRs were found in many individuals. Approximately 18 rarely observed V segments, including chromosome 9 orphons, were excluded from the earlier analysis of several hundred of the donors because counts were too low. Because HLA typing was missing for some donors at each locus, association tests included only the typed subset. Correlated functional status among segregating V segments might reflect linkage disequilibrium, but an unknown experimental factor could not be ruled out. A further reported finding was that TCR beta sequences accurately predicted the HLA-A and HLA-B alleles for most subjects in the first cohort. A later analysis found that HLA-associated TCR beta chains were more clonally expanded and had lower generation probabilities than equally common non-associated chains. According to a later genetic analysis, donors in an Asian-associated ancestry cluster had fewer N-insertions in productive TCRs than the approximately 630-donor mean. In an earlier analysis of fewer than 750 of the donors, most TCR beta V segments were observed in productive rearrangements about 90% or about 30% of the time, broadly matching IMGT annotations. Only TCR beta chains were sequenced in this cohort, and the absence of alpha or paired-chain data limited detectable features. The study listed 150 to 200 TCR beta chains as associated with cytomegalovirus. The only immune exposure information available for the cohort was CMV serostatus. The authors suggested that the approach could potentially be extended to other disease states and immunological phenotypes. V-gene and J-gene trimming of TCR beta chains was associated with a missense DCLRE1C variant in a later genetic analysis, and the association was replicated in an independent cohort. In vitro tests confirmed that a few of the cytomegalovirus-associated TCR beta chains recognize cytomegalovirus antigens. A cluster of highly shared sequence variants was judged likely to represent a technical artifact of the sequencing pipeline. Some IMGT-functional V segments, including TRBV6-2 and TRBV6-3, could not be told apart with the 87-base-pair reads, so those segments were excluded. The classifier was reported to diagnose cytomegalovirus status with high specificity and sensitivity in both the original and validation cohorts. In a later analysis, several top co-occurrence clusters were reported to appear linked to parvovirus B19, influenza, CMV and Epstein-Barr virus. A later analysis found that most CMV-associated TCR beta chains appeared HLA-restricted, with HLA associations seemingly driven largely by CMV exposure. In a later analysis, TCR association rates were found to vary across HLA loci, with the most associated TCRs seen for DRB1 alleles and the fewest for HLA-C alleles. Sequencing depth was assumed to be roughly uniform across donors in the presence/absence analyses, though that assumption may not hold. At a false discovery rate of 0.05, a later analysis linked 16,951 TCR beta sequences to specific HLA alleles.

From the cysteine up to the phenylalanine, the CDR3 has a length of 13 residues. Here the CDR3 DNA is all that survives: 39 bases in frame from base 1. The CDR1 and CDR2 encoded by the germline V gene are MNHEY and SVGAGI. V gives up 2 bases and J gives up 5 bases, and the segment between their germline ends measures 9 bases. The library was produced with the immunoSEQ multiplex PCR assay. For the multiplex PCR, a mixture combining 60 forward primers for TCR Vbeta segments and 13 reverse primers for TCR Jbeta segments was used. The CDR3 region of rearranged TCR beta genes was amplified from genomic DNA with a multiplex PCR assay. On the Illumina HiSeq System, the amplified TCR beta libraries were sequenced as 87-base-pair reads. In the original analysis: In a later analysis, tens of millions of unique TCR beta chains were counted across the approximately 670 repertoires, and roughly 9.9 million of these chains were shared by at least two donors. Raw reads were error-corrected and collapsed into unique sequences with a nearest-neighbor algorithm that merged closely related sequences to remove PCR and sequencing errors. To assign V, D and J gene segments, CDR3 sequences were aligned to IMGT reference sequences. For a sequence to be retained, at least a six-nucleotide match to both a V gene segment and a J gene segment was required. A rearrangement was called productive if the CDR3 had no stop codons and remained in frame with V and J, and every other rearrangement was called non-productive. Following IMGT convention, CDR3 was defined as the stretch from the second conserved V-encoded cysteine up to the conserved J-encoded phenylalanine. Sequences without an unambiguous match to a single V gene segment were excluded from the earlier analysis of almost 600 of the donors. In an earlier analysis of approximately 550 of the donors, V segments were called functional above 56.7% productive rearrangements and were called segregating when the between-donor standard deviation exceeded 5%. A statistical classification framework was developed to diagnose cytomegalovirus status using the catalog of TCR beta chain sequences. In a later analysis, TCR nucleotide sequences were compared against IMGT/GENE-DB human TR gene sequences so that V and J genes could be assigned. A later analysis assigned CDR3 sequences and most-parsimonious VDJ recombination scenarios with the TCRdist pipeline. In a later analysis, each TCR beta chain was defined by its CDR3 amino acid sequence together with its V-gene family, and reads lacking a unique V-gene family were excluded. To address suspected cross-contamination and a sequencing artifact, a later analysis removed 450 to 700 highly shared, low-generation-probability nucleotide sequences. For each public chain, a later analysis derived a clonal expansion index from normalized ranks of inferred template counts within each repertoire. In a later analysis, generation probabilities were computed with a VDJ recombination model fitted to out-of-frame rearrangements, and the resulting probabilities were checked against IGoR. Hypergeometric tests were used in a later analysis to score TCR-TCR, TCR-HLA and TCR-CMV co-occurrence, with a repertoire-size bias correction applied to the TCR pairs. To estimate false discovery rates, a later analysis permuted the HLA or CMV assignments 20 times. In a later analysis, co-occurring TCRs were grouped using DBSCAN, and TCRdist sequence similarity was added for clustering within HLA-allele-positive subsets. Repertoires with fewer than 30,000 or more than 120,000 public chains were left out of co-occurrence clustering, as were five repertoires with anomalous nucleotide sharing. TCRdb re-hosts the immuneACCESS table, in-frame sequences only. Its copies lack some clones; in the studies checked, an unresolved V gene accounts for under half of them, and the cause for the rest is not known. V and J calls and clone size are those listed in that table; D and trimming were worked out from the DNA. The sample table holds 230,000 or so clones, of which around 90% were seen once. 1.5% to 2% of the sample is taken by the ten largest.

This clonotype was obtained from a girl aged 2-10 years in good health and CMV-seronegative. The rearranged segments are TRBV6-5 and TRBJ1-1; too little of a D gene remains to name it. The sequenced material came from PBMCs. The CDR3 corresponds to CASSYQTRTEAFF. DNA sequence: TGTGCCAGCAGTTACCAAACAAGAACTGAAGCTTTCTTT.